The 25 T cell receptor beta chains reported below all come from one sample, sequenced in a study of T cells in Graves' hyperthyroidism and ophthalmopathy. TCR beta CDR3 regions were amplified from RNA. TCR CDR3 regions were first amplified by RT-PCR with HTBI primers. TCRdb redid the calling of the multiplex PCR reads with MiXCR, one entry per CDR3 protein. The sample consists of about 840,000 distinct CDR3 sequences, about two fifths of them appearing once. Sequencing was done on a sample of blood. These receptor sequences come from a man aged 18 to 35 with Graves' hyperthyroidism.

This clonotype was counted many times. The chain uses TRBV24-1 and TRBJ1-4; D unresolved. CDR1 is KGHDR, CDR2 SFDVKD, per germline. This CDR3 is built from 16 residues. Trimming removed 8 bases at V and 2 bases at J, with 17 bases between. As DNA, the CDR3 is TGTGCCACCATCCAGGCCGGGGATGTTACTAATGAAAAACTGTTTTTT. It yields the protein CATIQAGDVTNEKLFF.

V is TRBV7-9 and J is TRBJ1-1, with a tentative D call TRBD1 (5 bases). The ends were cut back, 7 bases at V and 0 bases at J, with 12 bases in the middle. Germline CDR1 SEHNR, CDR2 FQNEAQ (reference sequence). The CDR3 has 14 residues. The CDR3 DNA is TGTGCCAGCACCGGGCGGGGACTGAACACTGAAGCTTTCTTT. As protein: CASTGRGLNTEAFF.

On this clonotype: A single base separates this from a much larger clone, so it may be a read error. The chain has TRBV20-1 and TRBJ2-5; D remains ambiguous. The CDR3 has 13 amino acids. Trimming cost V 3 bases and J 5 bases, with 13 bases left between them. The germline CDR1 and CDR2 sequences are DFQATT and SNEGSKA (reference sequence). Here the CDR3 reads CSARPSPRETQYF. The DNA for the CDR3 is TGCAGTGCTAGGCCATCCCCGAGGGAGACCCAGTACTTC.

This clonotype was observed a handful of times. CDR3 protein: CASSIQEGTEAFF. CDR3 DNA sequence: TGTGCCAGCAGTATTCAGGAAGGGACTGAAGCTTTCTTT. The V and J genes are TRBV12-3 or TRBV12-4 and TRBJ1-1, with D uncertain. The CDR3 extends over 13 amino acids. V was pared by 5 bases and J by 5 bases, with 12 bases between.

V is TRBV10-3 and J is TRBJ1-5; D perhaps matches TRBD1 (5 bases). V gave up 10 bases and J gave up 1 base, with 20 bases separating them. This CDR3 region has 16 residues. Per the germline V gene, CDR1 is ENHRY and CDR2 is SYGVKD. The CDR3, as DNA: TGTGCCAGCACACCGGGGGGGAAATGGAGCAATCAGCCCCAGCATTTT. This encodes CASTPGGKWSNQPQHF.

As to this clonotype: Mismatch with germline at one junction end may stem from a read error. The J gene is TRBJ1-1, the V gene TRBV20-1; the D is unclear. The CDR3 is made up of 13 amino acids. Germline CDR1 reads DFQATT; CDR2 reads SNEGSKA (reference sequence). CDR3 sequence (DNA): TGCGGTGCTAGAAGTCCGCCGAACACTGAAGCTTTCTTT. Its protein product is CGARSPPNTEAFF.

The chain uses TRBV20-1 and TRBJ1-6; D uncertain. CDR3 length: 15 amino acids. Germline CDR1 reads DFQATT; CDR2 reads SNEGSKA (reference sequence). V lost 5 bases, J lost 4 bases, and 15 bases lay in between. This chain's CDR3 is CSADAGRNYNSPLHF. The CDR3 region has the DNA TGCAGTGCTGACGCCGGACGGAATTATAATTCACCCCTCCACTTT.

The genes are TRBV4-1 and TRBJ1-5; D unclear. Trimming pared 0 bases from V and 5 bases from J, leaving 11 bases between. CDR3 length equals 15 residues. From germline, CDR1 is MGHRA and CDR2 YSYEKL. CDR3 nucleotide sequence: TGCGCCAGCAGCCAAGACCGGACGGATTATCAGCCCCAGCATTTT. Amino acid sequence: CASSQDRTDYQPQHF.

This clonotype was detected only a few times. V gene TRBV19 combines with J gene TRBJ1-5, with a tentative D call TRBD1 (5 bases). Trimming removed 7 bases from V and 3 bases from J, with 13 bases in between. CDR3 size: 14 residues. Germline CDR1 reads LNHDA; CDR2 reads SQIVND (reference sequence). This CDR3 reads CASTPQGFNQPQHF. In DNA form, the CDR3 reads TGTGCCAGTACCCCGCAGGGTTTCAATCAGCCCCAGCATTTT.

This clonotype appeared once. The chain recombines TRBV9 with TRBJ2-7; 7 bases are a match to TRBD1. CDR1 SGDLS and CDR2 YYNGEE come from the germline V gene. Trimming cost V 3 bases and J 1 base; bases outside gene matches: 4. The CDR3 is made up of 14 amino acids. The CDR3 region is CASSDDRESYEQYF. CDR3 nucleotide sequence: TGTGCCAGCAGCGATGACAGGGAGTCCTACGAGCAGTACTTC. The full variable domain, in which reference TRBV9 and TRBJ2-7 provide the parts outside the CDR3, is DSGVTQTPKHLITATGQRVTLRCSPRSGDLSVYWYQQSLDQGLQFLIQYYNGEERAKGNILERFSAQQFPDLHSELNLSSLELGDSALYFCASSDDRESYEQYFGPGTRLTVT.

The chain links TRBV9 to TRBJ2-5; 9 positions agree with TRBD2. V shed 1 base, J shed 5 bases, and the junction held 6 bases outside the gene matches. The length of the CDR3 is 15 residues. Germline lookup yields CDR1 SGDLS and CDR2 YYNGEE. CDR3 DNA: TGTGCCAGCAGCGTAAACGCGGGAGGGGCCGAGACCCAGTACTTC. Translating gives CASSVNAGGAETQYF.

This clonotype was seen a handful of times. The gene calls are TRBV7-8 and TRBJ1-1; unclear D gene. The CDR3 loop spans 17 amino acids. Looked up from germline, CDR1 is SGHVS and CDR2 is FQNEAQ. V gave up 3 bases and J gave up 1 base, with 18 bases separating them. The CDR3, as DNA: TGTGCCAGCAGCTTCAGATCAGCCTTGTTGTCGAACACTGAAGCTTTCTTT. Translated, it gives CASSFRSALLSNTEAFF.

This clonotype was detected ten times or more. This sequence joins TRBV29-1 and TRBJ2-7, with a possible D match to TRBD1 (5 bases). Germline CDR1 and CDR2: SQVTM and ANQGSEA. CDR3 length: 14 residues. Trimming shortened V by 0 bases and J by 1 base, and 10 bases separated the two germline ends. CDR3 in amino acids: CSVEEAGFSYEQYF. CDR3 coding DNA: TGCAGCGTTGAAGAGGCAGGGTTTTCCTACGAGCAGTACTTC.

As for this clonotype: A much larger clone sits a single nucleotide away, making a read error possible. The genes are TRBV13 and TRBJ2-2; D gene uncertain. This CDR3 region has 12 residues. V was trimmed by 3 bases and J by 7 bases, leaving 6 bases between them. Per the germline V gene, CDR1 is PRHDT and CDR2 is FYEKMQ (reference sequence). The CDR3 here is CASSFSDGELFF. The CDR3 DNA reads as TGTGCCAGCAGCTTTTCGGACGGGGAGCTGTTTTTT.

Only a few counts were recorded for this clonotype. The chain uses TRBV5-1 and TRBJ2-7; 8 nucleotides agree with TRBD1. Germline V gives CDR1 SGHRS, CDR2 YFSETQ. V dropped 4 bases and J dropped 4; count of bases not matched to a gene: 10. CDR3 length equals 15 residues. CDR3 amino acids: CASSPRQGANYEQYF. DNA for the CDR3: TGCGCCAGCAGCCCCCGGCAGGGGGCGAATTACGAGCAGTACTTC.

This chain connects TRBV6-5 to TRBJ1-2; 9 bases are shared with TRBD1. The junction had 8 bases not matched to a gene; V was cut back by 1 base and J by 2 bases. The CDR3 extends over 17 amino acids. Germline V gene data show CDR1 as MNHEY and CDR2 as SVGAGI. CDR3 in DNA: TGTGCCAGCAGTTACTGGACAGGGGAGGACTCGAACTATGGCTACACCTTC. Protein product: CASSYWTGEDSNYGYTF.

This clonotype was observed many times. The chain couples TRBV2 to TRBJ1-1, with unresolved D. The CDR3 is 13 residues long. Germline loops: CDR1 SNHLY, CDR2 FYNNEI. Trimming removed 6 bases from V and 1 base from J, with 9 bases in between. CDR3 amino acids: CASSDTENTEAFF. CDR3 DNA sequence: TGTGCCAGCAGCGACACCGAGAACACTGAAGCTTTCTTT.

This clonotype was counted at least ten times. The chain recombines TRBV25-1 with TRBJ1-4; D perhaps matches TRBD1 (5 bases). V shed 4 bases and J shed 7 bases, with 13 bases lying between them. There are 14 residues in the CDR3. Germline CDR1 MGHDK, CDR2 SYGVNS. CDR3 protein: CASSVPGLAEKLFF. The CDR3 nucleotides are TGTGCCAGCAGTGTCCCAGGGCTCGCTGAAAAACTGTTTTTT.

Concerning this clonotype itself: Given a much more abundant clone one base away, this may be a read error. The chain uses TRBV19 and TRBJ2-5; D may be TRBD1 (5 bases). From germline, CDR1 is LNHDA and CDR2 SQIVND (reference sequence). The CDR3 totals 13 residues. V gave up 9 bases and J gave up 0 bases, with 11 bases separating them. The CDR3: CASPPDNQETQYF. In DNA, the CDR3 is TGTGCCAGCCCACCGGACAACCAAGAGACCCAGTACTTC. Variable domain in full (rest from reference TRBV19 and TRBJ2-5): DGGITQSPKYLFRKEGQNVTLSCEQNLNHDAMYWYRQDPGQGLRLIYYSQIVNDFQKGDIAEGYSVSREKKESFPLTVTSAQKNPTAFYLCASPPDNQETQYFGPGTRLLVL.

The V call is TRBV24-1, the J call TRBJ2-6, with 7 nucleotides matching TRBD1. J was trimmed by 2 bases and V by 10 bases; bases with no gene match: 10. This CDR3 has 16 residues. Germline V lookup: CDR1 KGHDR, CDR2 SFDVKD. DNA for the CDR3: TGTGCCACAGTCGAGAGTACAGGGGCTGGGGCCAACGTCCTGACTTTC. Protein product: CATVESTGAGANVLTF.

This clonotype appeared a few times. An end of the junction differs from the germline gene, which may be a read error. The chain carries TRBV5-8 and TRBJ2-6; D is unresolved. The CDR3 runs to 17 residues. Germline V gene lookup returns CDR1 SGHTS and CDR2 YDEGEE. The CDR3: CASSQVGPSSGANVLTF. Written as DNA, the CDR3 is TGCGCCAGCAGCCAAGTAGGGCCCAGCTCTGGGGCCAACGTCCTGACTTTC.

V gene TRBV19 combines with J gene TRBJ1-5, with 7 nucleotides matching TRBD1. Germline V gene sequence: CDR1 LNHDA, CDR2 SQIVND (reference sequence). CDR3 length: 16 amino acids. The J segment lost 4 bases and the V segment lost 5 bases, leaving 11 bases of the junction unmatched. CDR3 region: CASSPPGRGPNQPQHF. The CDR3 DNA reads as TGTGCCAGTAGTCCACCAGGGAGGGGGCCAAATCAGCCCCAGCATTTT.

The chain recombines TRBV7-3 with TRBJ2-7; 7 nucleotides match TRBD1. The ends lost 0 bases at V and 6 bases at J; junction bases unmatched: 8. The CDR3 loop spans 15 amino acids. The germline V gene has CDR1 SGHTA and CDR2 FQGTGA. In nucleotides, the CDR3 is TGTGCCAGCAGCTTAACGGGACAGCCGAGCGGCGAGCAGTACTTC. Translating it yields CASSLTGQPSGEQYF.

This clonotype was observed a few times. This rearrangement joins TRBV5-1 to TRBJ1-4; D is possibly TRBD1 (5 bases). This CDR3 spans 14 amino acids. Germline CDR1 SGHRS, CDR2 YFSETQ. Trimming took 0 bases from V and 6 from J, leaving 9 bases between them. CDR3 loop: CASSLDARDEKLFF. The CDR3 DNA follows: TGCGCCAGCAGCTTGGATGCCAGGGATGAAAAACTGTTTTTT.

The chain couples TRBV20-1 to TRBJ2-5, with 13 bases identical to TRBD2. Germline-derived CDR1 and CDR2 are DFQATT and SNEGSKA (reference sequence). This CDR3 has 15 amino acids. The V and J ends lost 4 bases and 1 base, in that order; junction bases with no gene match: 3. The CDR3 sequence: CSATGTSGIQETQYF. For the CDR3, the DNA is TGCAGTGCTACCGGGACTAGCGGGATCCAAGAGACCCAGTACTTC.